This is a list of T cell receptor beta chains from one sample in a study of blood T cell repertoires in COVID-19. Clones were sequenced by immunoSEQ multiplex PCR, and TCRdb holds only the in-frame ones, with some missing. The repertoire consists of 300,000 or so clones, with 80% to 95% occurring once and the leading ten covering roughly 2.3%. Sequencing was carried out using peripheral blood. The receptors here all came from a woman aged 25 to 39 with COVID-19, enrolled during active disease. Each CDR3 is given with its conserved first and last residue. A D gene is named only where the DNA matches it firmly. Only part of the rows carry a size: once, few, many, or a class if the clone is expanded.

>TRBV18|-|TRBJ2-7|few
TGTGCCAGCTCAGCACAGGGAGGAGGCTACGAGCAGTACTTC
CASSAQGGGYEQYF
>TRBV27|-|TRBJ2-7|-
TGTGCCAGCAGTTTACTCGGCGGAACGTGGGACGAGCAGTACTTC
CASSLLGGTWDEQYF
>TRBV27|-|TRBJ1-5|-
TGTGCCAGCAAGAGCGAACAGCCCCAGCATTTT
CASKSEQPQHF
>TRBV5-1|TRBD1|TRBJ1-1|-
TGCGCCAGCAGCATATTACAGGGGGGGAACACTGAAGCTTTCTTT
CASSILQGGNTEAFF
>TRBV9|-|TRBJ2-7|-
TGTGCCAGCAGCGTAGGTGGGACTGTTGAGCAGTACTTC
CASSVGGTVEQYF
>TRBV19|-|TRBJ2-2|-
TGTGCCAGTAGTACTAGCGCCGGGGAGCTGTTTTTT
CASSTSAGELFF
>TRBV18|-|TRBJ2-7|-
TGTGCCAGCTCACCACGTAGAGAGGGAGGAGGCGAGCAGTACTTC
CASSPRREGGGEQYF
>TRBV9|TRBD2|TRBJ2-7|-
TGTGCCAGCAGCGTAGGACTAGCGGATTCCTACGAGCAGTACTTC
CASSVGLADSYEQYF
>TRBV6-5|TRBD1|TRBJ1-3|once
TGTGCCAGCAGACCCCAGGGGGCTGATCGGGACACCATATATTTT
CASRPQGADRDTIYF
>TRBV30|TRBD1|TRBJ1-1|-
TGTGCCGGCCGACAGGGGAACACTGAAGCTTTCTTT
CAGRQGNTEAFF
>TRBV29-1|TRBD2|TRBJ2-1|-
TGCAGCGTTGAGAGTCGACTAGCGGGAGGGCCGGGTGAGCAGTTCTTC
CSVESRLAGGPGEQFF
>TRBV19|-|TRBJ2-2|-
TGTGCCAGTAGTGCCCCCCCAAGCCCGGGACAAAGAACCGGGGAGCTGTTTTTT
CASSAPPSPGQRTGELFF
>TRBV5-6|-|TRBJ1-3|once
TGTGCCAGCAGCTTGGCCTCAGGGTTTACTGGAAACACCATATATTTT
CASSLASGFTGNTIYF
>TRBV7-8|TRBD1|TRBJ1-4|-
TGTGCCAGCAGCTTAACCAGGGGGTTGGAAAAACTGTTTTTT
CASSLTRGLEKLFF
>TRBV28|-|TRBJ1-2|-
TGTGCCAGCATAACTAACAGGGACAACTATGGCTACACCTTC
CASITNRDNYGYTF
>TRBV5-8|-|TRBJ1-3|-
TGTGCCAGCAGCTTGGGGGGGCACGGAAACACCATATATTTT
CASSLGGHGNTIYF
>TRBV30|TRBD1|TRBJ1-2|once
TGTGCCTGGAGTGAATCACCGACAGGGGGCTTGGGCGGCTACACCTTC
CAWSESPTGGLGGYTF
>TRBV16|TRBD1|TRBJ2-7|-
TGTGCCAGCAGCCAATCGAGACAGGGCAAGAACCACGAGCAGTACTTC
CASSQSRQGKNHEQYF
>TRBV7-9|-|TRBJ2-1|-
TGTGCCAGCAGCTTAGGGGCCCACAATGAGCAGTTCTTC
CASSLGAHNEQFF
>TRBV6-1|TRBD1|TRBJ2-1|-
TGTGCCAGCAGTGAAGCCCATACCGGGACAGGGAGTCGGAATGAGCAGTTCTTC
CASSEAHTGTGSRNEQFF
>TRBV27|-|TRBJ1-5|-
TGTGCCAGCGATGCGGGGACGTGGTTCAATCAGCCCCAGCATTTT
CASDAGTWFNQPQHF
>TRBV19|TRBD1|TRBJ2-7|-
TGTGCCAGTAGTATCGGGGACAGGGGACTGGGGGAGCAGTACTTC
CASSIGDRGLGEQYF
>TRBV9|-|TRBJ1-2|-
TGTGCCAGCAGCGGCCCTGATGGGGGGAACTATGGCTACACCTTC
CASSGPDGGNYGYTF
>TRBV7-9|-|TRBJ1-2|-
TGTGCCAGCAGCATGGACACGACGACCCCTGGCTACACCTTC
CASSMDTTTPGYTF
>TRBV5-4|TRBD2|TRBJ2-1|-
TGTGCCAGCAGCACGGGGGGGGATGAGCAGTTCTTC
CASSTGGDEQFF
>TRBV5-4|TRBD1|TRBJ1-1|-
TGTGCCAGCAGCTTCGGGGACAGGGGATACACTGAAGCTTTCTTT
CASSFGDRGYTEAFF
>TRBV18|-|TRBJ2-1|-
TGTGCCAGCTCACCCACCGACAGGTACAATGAGCAGTTCTTC
CASSPTDRYNEQFF
>TRBV29-1|TRBD1|TRBJ2-3|-
TGCAGCGCCCTAGAGGGACAGAGCACAGATACGCAGTATTTT
CSALEGQSTDTQYF
>TRBV6-1|-|TRBJ1-3|-
TGTGCCAGCAGTGAAAGGCGGGTCCAGGACACCATATATTTT
CASSERRVQDTIYF
>TRBV5-5|TRBD1|TRBJ1-2|-
TGTGCCACGACAAGACAGGGGCCGTTAGCTAACTATGGCTACACCTTC
CATTRQGPLANYGYTF
>TRBV5-6|-|TRBJ2-4|-
TGTGCCAGCAGCTCCCGCTCCAGGGGAGCCAAAAACATTCAGTACTTC
CASSSRSRGAKNIQYF
>TRBV5-5|TRBD1|TRBJ2-7|few
TGTGCCAGCAGCCTGACAGGGGCTATCTACGAGCAGTACTTC
CASSLTGAIYEQYF